This T cell receptor beta chain was retrieved from a study of CD8 T cells in ankylosing spondylitis. Study results and caveats: Reactive arthritis synovial fluid and blood were previously reported to contain some motif variants. A TCR beta motif of 8 or 9 highly homologous variants appeared characteristic of ankylosing spondylitis blood. Significantly higher representation of disease-linked clones was reported for matched ankylosing spondylitis synovial fluid.

In making TCR beta libraries, quantitative 5'-RACE with molecular barcodes was used. TCRdb independently ran MiXCR on the 5' RACE reads; one entry per CDR3 protein. In the table there are around 150,000 distinct CDR3 sequences, around 16% of which are singletons. This clonotype was counted many times. What it binds is unknown. V gave up 3 bases and J gave up 2 bases; unmatched junction bases: 10. The germline CDR1 and CDR2 sequences are SGDLS and YYNGEE. This CDR3 comprises 16 residues. Input material: blood, either unsorted or a sorted T cell fraction (not recorded which). V is TRBV9 and J is TRBJ2-5; TRBD2 matches 7 bases. The sequence was collected from a male donor with ankylosing spondylitis or in good health (not recorded which). CDR3 region: CASSATSSGSQETQYF. The CDR3 DNA reads TGTGCCAGCAGCGCTACAAGTAGCGGGTCACAAGAGACCCAGTACTTC.